Listed below are T cell receptor beta chains from one sample, sequenced in a study of OX40 agonist ivuxolimab in advanced cancers. Generated by immunoSEQ multiplex PCR, the TCRdb table keeps only in-frame clones and is missing some. This repertoire shows tens of thousands of clones, about 82% found once; its top ten account for 6.5%. The sequencing used CD4+ or CD8+ T cells sorted from blood, collected in a trial of the OX40 agonist ivuxolimab. All receptors derive from an adult with an advanced solid tumor such as melanoma, head and neck, liver or kidney cancer. Both conserved end residues are part of each CDR3. Fields, in order: J gene, clone size, D gene, V gene, CDR3 protein, CDR3 DNA. The D gene is left open where the match is weak. Only some rows state a clone size, as once, few, many or a class for expanded clones.

TRBJ2-7,NA,NA,TRBV30,CAWGSNHEQYF,TGTGCCTGGGGGAGTAACCACGAGCAGTACTTC
TRBJ2-2,NA,NA,TRBV7-2,CASSWDPYTGELFF,TGTGCCAGCAGCTGGGACCCCTACACCGGGGAGCTGTTTTTT
TRBJ1-2,NA,NA,TRBV2,CASTQAWIYGYTF,TGTGCCAGCACACAGGCGTGGATCTATGGCTACACCTTC
TRBJ1-5,NA,TRBD1,TRBV6-1,CASSEAWGQTNQPQHF,TGTGCCAGCAGTGAAGCGTGGGGACAGACGAATCAGCCCCAGCATTTT
TRBJ2-5,NA,TRBD2,TRBV14,CASSRGLGLAGGGETQYF,TGTGCCAGCAGCAGGGGACTTGGACTAGCGGGAGGAGGGGAGACCCAGTACTTC
TRBJ1-5,NA,NA,TRBV6-1,CASSPGTRPNQPQHF,TGTGCCAGCAGTCCGGGGACGCGTCCTAATCAGCCCCAGCATTTT
TRBJ2-1,NA,NA,TRBV11-2,CASSLSWDGNEQFF,TGTGCCAGCAGCCTAAGCTGGGATGGGAATGAGCAGTTCTTC
TRBJ2-5,NA,NA,TRBV20-1,CSARDRETQYF,TGCAGTGCTAGAGATCGAGAGACCCAGTACTTC
TRBJ1-2,NA,NA,TRBV6-6,CASSGQGNYGYTF,TGTGCCAGCTCGGGGCAGGGGAACTATGGCTACACCTTC
TRBJ2-5,few,NA,TRBV9,CASSPRRQVKETQYF,TGTGCCAGCAGCCCTAGGAGGCAGGTAAAGGAGACCCAGTACTTC
TRBJ1-2,NA,TRBD1,TRBV19,CASNSGTVNGYTF,TGTGCCAGTAACTCCGGGACAGTTAATGGCTACACCTTC
TRBJ1-2,NA,NA,TRBV6-1,CASKVDSPDGYTF,TGTGCCAGCAAGGTCGACAGTCCTGATGGCTACACCTTC
TRBJ2-3,NA,NA,TRBV5-1,CASSLGQDTQYF,TGCGCCAGCAGCTTGGGTCAAGATACGCAGTATTTT
TRBJ1-6,NA,TRBD1,TRBV7-6,CASSPRQGFNSPLHF,TGTGCCAGCAGCCCCCGACAGGGGTTTAATTCACCCCTCCACTTT
TRBJ1-5,NA,NA,TRBV7-2,CASSLAPTGSHQPQHF,TGTGCCAGCAGCTTAGCGCCTACCGGGTCTCATCAGCCCCAGCATTTT
TRBJ2-5,NA,NA,TRBV7-7,CASSFGAGIVETQYF,TGTGCTAGCAGCTTTGGGGCAGGGATCGTCGAGACCCAGTACTTC
TRBJ1-2,NA,NA,TRBV2,CASSEAGQVYGYTF,TGTGCCAGCAGTGAAGCGGGGCAGGTCTATGGCTACACCTTC
TRBJ2-7,NA,NA,TRBV14,CASSHLVGGDYEQYF,TGTGCCAGCAGCCACTTGGTAGGAGGGGACTACGAGCAGTACTTC
TRBJ2-2,NA,TRBD2,TRBV14,CASSQGLGKRELSNTGELFF,TGTGCCAGCAGCCAAGGGTTGGGGAAGCGGGAGCTTTCGAACACCGGGGAGCTGTTTTTT
TRBJ2-3,NA,TRBD2,TRBV5-4,CASSPSAGGPWDTQYF,TGTGCCAGCAGCCCCTCCGCGGGGGGGCCTTGGGATACGCAGTATTTT
TRBJ2-5,NA,TRBD2,TRBV5-1,CASSLGGSGGPQETQYF,TGCGCCAGCAGCTTGGGTGGTAGCGGGGGGCCTCAAGAGACCCAGTACTTC
TRBJ1-5,NA,NA,TRBV19,CASSIGYNQPQHF,TGTGCCAGTAGTATAGGGTACAATCAGCCCCAGCATTTT
TRBJ2-1,NA,TRBD2,TRBV5-8,CATKQLAGGPVNEQFF,TGTGCCACCAAGCAACTAGCGGGGGGGCCGGTTAATGAGCAGTTCTTC